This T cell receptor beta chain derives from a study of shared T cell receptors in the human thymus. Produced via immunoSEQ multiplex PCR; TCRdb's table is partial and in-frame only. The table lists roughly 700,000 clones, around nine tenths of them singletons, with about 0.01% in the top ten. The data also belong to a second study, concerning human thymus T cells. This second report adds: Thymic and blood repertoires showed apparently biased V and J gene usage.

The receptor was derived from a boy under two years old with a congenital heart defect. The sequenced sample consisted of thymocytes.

DNA for the CDR3: TGCGCCAGCAGCCGGAGCGGGAGGTCTTACAATGAGCAGTTCTTC. Translation: CASSRSGRSYNEQFF. This chain connects TRBV5-1 to TRBJ2-1; 9 positions agree with TRBD2. CDR1 and CDR2 from the germline V gene are SGHRS and YFSETQ. J was trimmed by 4 bases and V by 4 bases; bases with no gene match: 6. The CDR3 has 15 amino acids. The entire variable domain, with the rest obtained from reference TRBV5-1 and TRBJ2-1, is as follows: KAGVTQTPRYLIKTRGQQVTLSCSPISGHRSVSWYQQTPGQGLQFLFEYFSETQRNKGNFPGRFSGRQFSNSRSEMNVSTLELGDSALYLCASSRSGRSYNEQFFGPGTRLTVL.